A selection of T cell receptor beta chains follows, all from one sample in a study of T cell changes during pregnancy in multiple sclerosis. The repertoire was sequenced with immunoSEQ multiplex PCR; TCRdb's copy has only in-frame clones and lacks some. This sample has 58,000 or so clones, with roughly 91% found just once. The starting material was CD4+ T cells from peripheral blood mononuclear cells, obtained in the third trimester of pregnancy. The receptors come from a female donor with multiple sclerosis, enrolled in a pregnancy study. Both conserved end residues are part of each CDR3. D genes are given only for firm matches. Some rows have no size entry. The others give once, few or many, or a class for an expanded clone.

d_gene	j_gene	abundance	v_gene	CDR3nt	CDR3aa
.	TRBJ2-7	.	TRBV30	TGTGCCTGGAGTGTAACGCGCTTCTACGAGCAGTACTTC	CAWSVTRFYEQYF
.	TRBJ2-3	.	TRBV13	TGTGCCAGCAGCTTCGGGGGCGGGGGAGATACGCAGTATTTT	CASSFGGGGDTQYF
.	TRBJ1-5	.	TRBV5-6	TGTGCCAGCAGCTTGGGGCAAAATAGCAATCAGCCCCAGCATTTT	CASSLGQNSNQPQHF
.	TRBJ1-1	.	TRBV18	TGTGCCAGCTCACCGAGAGGGTCGGAGGGATATGCTTTCTTT	CASSPRGSEGYAFF
TRBD1	TRBJ1-1	.	TRBV5-4	TGTGCCAGCAGCCAAGTACAGGGGCGGCGGAACACTGAAGCTTTCTTT	CASSQVQGRRNTEAFF
.	TRBJ2-1	.	TRBV5-4	TGTGCCAGCAGCTTGGAGTGGGGGGGCCGTCACAATGAGCAGTTCTTC	CASSLEWGGRHNEQFF
TRBD1	TRBJ2-7	.	TRBV18	TGTGCCAGCTCACCGCGACAGGGTCTCTACGAGCAGTACTTC	CASSPRQGLYEQYF
TRBD1	TRBJ2-7	.	TRBV10-3	TGTGCCATCAGAACCAACCGGGACAGCTCCTACGAGCAGTACTTC	CAIRTNRDSSYEQYF
TRBD2	TRBJ2-7	.	TRBV28	TGTGCCAGCAGTTTGCGGCTAGCGGGGACCTACGAGCAGTACTTC	CASSLRLAGTYEQYF
TRBD1	TRBJ1-1	.	TRBV29-1	TGCAGCGTTGAATCAGGGGGCATGGGCACTGAAGCTTTCTTT	CSVESGGMGTEAFF
.	TRBJ1-6	.	TRBV30	TGTGCCTGGACCGGTGGGGGCGCGAGTTCACCCCTCCACTTT	CAWTGGGASSPLHF
.	TRBJ2-2	.	TRBV5-1	TGCGCCAGCAGCGTGGACACGAACACCGGGGAGCTGTTTTTT	CASSVDTNTGELFF
.	TRBJ1-6	few	TRBV7-6	TGTGCCAGCAGCTCCGGGAATTCACCCCTCCACTTT	CASSSGNSPLHF
TRBD1	TRBJ1-5	.	TRBV30	TGTGCCTGCACTACAGGGGGCGGCGGCAATCAGCCCCAGCATTTT	CACTTGGGGNQPQHF
TRBD1	TRBJ2-7	.	TRBV7-9	TGTGCCAGCAGCCGGGGACAGCGAGGGACCTACGAGCAGTACTTC	CASSRGQRGTYEQYF
TRBD2	TRBJ2-3	.	TRBV6-6	TGTGCCAGCAGTACCCCGGGACTAGCGGGAGATACGCAGTATTTT	CASSTPGLAGDTQYF
.	TRBJ2-7	.	TRBV15	TGTGCCACCAGCAGACGGATGCAGGACGAGCAGTACTTC	CATSRRMQDEQYF
.	TRBJ1-2	.	TRBV7-6	TGTGCCAGCAGCCCGGGGGGGACCCGCCATGGCTACACCTTC	CASSPGGTRHGYTF
.	TRBJ2-1	.	TRBV6-1	TGTGCCAGCAGTGAAACTGTGGTAGCGGCCTCCTACAATGAGCAGTTCTTC	CASSETVVAASYNEQFF
TRBD1	TRBJ1-6	.	TRBV14	TGTGCCAGCAGCCAAACAGGGGGCTCCTATAATTCACCCCTCCACTTT	CASSQTGGSYNSPLHF
TRBD2	TRBJ2-5	once	TRBV7-3	TGTGCCAGCAGCTCGGGACTAGCGGGGGAAGAGACCCAGTACTTC	CASSSGLAGEETQYF
.	TRBJ1-2	.	TRBV9	TGTGCCAGCAGCGTTGATACAGGGAGAGCCGGCTACACCTTC	CASSVDTGRAGYTF
.	TRBJ1-5	few	TRBV7-2	TGTGCCAGCGGGTACAGGGTCAATCAGCCCCAGCATTTT	CASGYRVNQPQHF
.	TRBJ2-7	.	TRBV5-4	TGTGCCAGCAGCTTGGCGCCAGGGAACTCCTACGAGCAGTACTTC	CASSLAPGNSYEQYF
TRBD2	TRBJ2-7	.	TRBV4-1	TGCGCCAGCAGCCGCGGGACTAGCGCCAGCTCCTACGAGCAGTACTTC	CASSRGTSASSYEQYF
TRBD1	TRBJ2-5	.	TRBV7-9	TGTGCCAGCAGCGGGTACAGGGGCGGAGAGACCCAGTACTTC	CASSGYRGGETQYF
.	TRBJ2-2	.	TRBV6-4	TGTGCCAGCAGCGTAGAAATGAACACCGGGGAGCTGTTTTTT	CASSVEMNTGELFF
TRBD2	TRBJ2-3	.	TRBV5-4	TGTGCCAGCAGCCCACCCGGGGGACTAGCGGTGGGAGATACGCAGTATTTT	CASSPPGGLAVGDTQYF
.	TRBJ2-1	.	TRBV5-1	TGCGCCAGCAGCCAGGCCCCTGGGCCCGATGAGCAGTTCTTC	CASSQAPGPDEQFF